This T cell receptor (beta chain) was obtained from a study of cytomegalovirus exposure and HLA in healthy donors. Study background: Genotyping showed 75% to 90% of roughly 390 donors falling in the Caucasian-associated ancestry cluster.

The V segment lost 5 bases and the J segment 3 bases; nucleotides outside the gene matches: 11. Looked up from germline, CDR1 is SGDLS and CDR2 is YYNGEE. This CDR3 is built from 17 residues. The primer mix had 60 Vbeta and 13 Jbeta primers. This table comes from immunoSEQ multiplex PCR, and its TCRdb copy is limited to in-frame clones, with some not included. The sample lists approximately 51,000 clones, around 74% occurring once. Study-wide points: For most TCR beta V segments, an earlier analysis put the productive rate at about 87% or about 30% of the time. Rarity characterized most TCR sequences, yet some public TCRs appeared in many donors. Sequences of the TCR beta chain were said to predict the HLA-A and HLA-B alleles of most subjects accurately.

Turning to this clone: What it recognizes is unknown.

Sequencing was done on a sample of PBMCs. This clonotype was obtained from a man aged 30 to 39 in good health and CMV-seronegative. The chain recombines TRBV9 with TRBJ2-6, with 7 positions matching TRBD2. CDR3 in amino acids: CASRRGLAVLGANVLTF. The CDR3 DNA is TGTGCCAGCAGAAGGGGCCTAGCGGTTCTTGGGGCCAACGTCCTGACTTTC.